The clone carrying this T cell receptor (beta chain) was seen a few times. The CDR3 regions of TCR beta were amplified from RNA transcripts. When the TCR CDR3 underwent first-round RT-PCR, the HTBI primer set was used. TCRdb fed the multiplex PCR reads into MiXCR, producing one record per CDR3 protein. The sample lists approximately 360,000 distinct CDR3 sequences, more than 15% occurring once. V lost 0 bases, J lost 1 base, and 10 bases lay in between. Germline-derived CDR1 and CDR2 are LGHNA and YNFKEQ. The CDR3 has 16 residues. These data belong to a study of T cells in Graves' hyperthyroidism and ophthalmopathy.

Material: blood. The chain has TRBV4-2 and TRBJ2-1; D is perhaps TRBD1 (5 bases). The sequence was collected from a woman between 18 and 29 years old with Graves' hyperthyroidism that later progressed to Graves' ophthalmopathy. CDR3 protein: CASSQEGPGSYNEQFF. The CDR3 DNA follows: TGTGCCAGCAGCCAAGAAGGGCCAGGGTCCTACAATGAGCAGTTCTTC.